One and the same sample provided the 6 T cell receptor beta chains below, sequenced in a study of T-cell reconstitution after alpha-beta-depleted transplantation in children. TCRbeta library construction was performed incorporating unique molecular identifiers. TCRdb ran MiXCR on the PCR reads and lists one entry per CDR3 protein. Of roughly 120,000 distinct CDR3 sequences detected, around 10% appear once; the ten largest clones hold 8%. The sample consisted of PBMCs from the stem cell graft donor, taken from the stem cell graft. The receptor set was obtained from a human donor who donated a stem cell graft to a child with acute lymphoblastic leukemia.

This clonotype was observed many times. The V gene is TRBV5-1, the J gene TRBJ2-2; no clear D. Germline loops: CDR1 SGHRS, CDR2 YFSETQ. CDR3 size: 15 residues. The V end was cut by 0 bases, the J end by 4 bases, with 10 bases between. This CDR3 is CASSLGITTTGELFF. Here the CDR3 DNA reads TGCGCCAGCAGCTTGGGAATTACCACCACCGGGGAGCTGTTTTTT.

At least ten counts were recorded for this clonotype. The chain recombines TRBV6-1 with TRBJ2-5; TRBD2 aligns across 12 bases. Per germline, CDR1 MNHNS and CDR2 SASEGT. The CDR3 sequence is 15 residues long. The junction had 4 bases not matched to a gene; V was cut back by 6 bases and J by 2 bases. Here the CDR3 reads CASRILAGGQETQYF. CDR3 in DNA: TGTGCCAGCAGGATACTAGCGGGGGGACAAGAGACCCAGTACTTC.

The J gene is TRBJ1-5, the V gene TRBV5-4; a weak D match, TRBD1 (5 bases). Germline V CDR1 and CDR2: SGHNT, YYREEE (reference sequence). The CDR3 contains 17 residues. V was trimmed by 3 bases and J by 5 bases, leaving 21 bases between them. CDR3 DNA: TGTGCCAGCAGCTATCCTAAGCGGGGCAGGGATTATCAGCCCCAGCATTTT. Protein sequence: CASSYPKRGRDYQPQHF.

This clonotype came up many times. The chain uses TRBV29-1 and TRBJ2-7; perhaps D is TRBD1 or TRBD2 (5 bases each). Germline loops: CDR1 SQVTM, CDR2 ANQGSEA. Trimming took 7 bases from V and 0 from J, leaving 13 bases between them. This CDR3 has 13 residues. The CDR3 DNA reads as TGCAGCGCGTGGACCGGGACCTCCTACGAGCAGTACTTC. Protein: CSAWTGTSYEQYF.

This clonotype was detected ten times or more. The rearrangement uses TRBV6-1 and TRBJ2-2; 9 bases agree with TRBD1. With V trimmed by 6 bases and J by 9 bases, 8 bases remained unmatched. The CDR3 is made up of 14 amino acids. The germline CDR1 and CDR2 sequences are MNHNS and SASEGT. This CDR3 reads CASREDRGRRELFF. DNA of the CDR3: TGTGCCAGCAGGGAGGACAGGGGACGGAGGGAGCTGTTTTTT.

The chain has TRBV9 and TRBJ2-2; D call uncertain. This CDR3 spans 16 amino acids. Germline-derived CDR1 and CDR2 are SGDLS and YYNGEE. V gave up 4 bases and J gave up 4 bases, with 17 bases separating them. CDR3 nucleotides: TGTGCCAGCAGCACCCAAGTGACGGGCTTCACCGGGGAGCTGTTTTTT. This gives the protein CASSTQVTGFTGELFF.